The entry that follows covers one TCR beta chain sequence. These data come from a study of control samples from healthy donors and cancer patients. Unmatched junction bases numbered 4, after V lost 4 bases and J lost 4 bases. The CDR3 has 14 amino acids. Germline assignment: CDR1 LGHDT and CDR2 YNNKEL (reference sequence). Produced via immunoSEQ multiplex PCR; TCRdb's table is partial and in-frame only. The repertoire holds approximately 150,000 clones, about 90% seen once, with under 2% in the top ten. The sequencing sample was made of blood. The V and J genes are TRBV3-1 (or the pseudogene TRBV3-2) and TRBJ2-5; 9 bases match TRBD1. This sequence originates from a man aged 18 to 30 in good health. DNA of the CDR3: TGTGCCAGCAGCCCCCGGGACAGGGTAGAGACCCAGTACTTC. It specifies CASSPRDRVETQYF.